This entry concerns a single T cell receptor (beta chain). This clonotype was seen repeatedly, ten times or more. Its recognized antigen is unknown. Base-call qualities are not available, and no considerably larger clone is one nucleotide away. This specimen's treatment or condition label, per the study, means: live attenuated yellow fever vaccine strain. Two biological replicates of bulk PBMCs were collected at each blood-draw timepoint. A standard Ficoll-Paque protocol was used to isolate PBMCs from peripheral blood. RNA was extracted with TriZol from bulk PBMCs, CD4 and CD8 fractions, and dextramer-positive and dextramer-negative fractions. This specimen comes from a study of T cells after yellow fever vaccination (dated by TCRdb to between 2019 and 2020). Regarding the complete study: Libraries from fractions with low cell numbers were prepared with the SMART-Seq v4 Ultra Low Input RNA kit. To follow T-cell clones before and after primary and booster YFV17D yellow fever vaccination, bulk TCR alpha and beta repertoires were sequenced over time. The cohort comprised two healthy male donors, one aged 18 to 29 and one aged 30 to 39 years. Blood was collected at multiple timepoints before and after primary and secondary immunization, and bulk PBMC replicates and cell subsets were isolated.

TCR cDNA was synthesized by 5'RACE template switching, through which a universal primer site and unique molecular identifiers were introduced. Priming for cDNA synthesis came from both the TCR alpha and TCR beta constant segments. Library amplification used two PCR steps, and the second PCR step added sample barcodes and sequencing adapters. Sequencing of the libraries was done on either Illumina HiSeq 2500 (2x100 bp) or NovaSeq (2x150 bp). The study's own analysis went as follows. MIGEC was used to demultiplex reads and collapse the reads into UMI consensus sequences, and MiXCR was used for V(D)J alignment. Vaccine-responding clonotypes were identified with edgeR using replicate PBMC samples, with FDR below 0.01 and a log2 fold change above 5 up to day 15 being required. Bulk clonotypes were assigned CD4 or CD8 identity according to which sequenced CD4 or CD8 repertoire held them at higher abundance. TCRdb reran the public reads through fastp at Q25 and MiXCR, keeping productive beta chains. Identical CDR3 protein sequences are pooled into one entry, listed with their most common genes and DNA. The V and J calls and clone size are TCRdb's, not the authors'. The sample table lists approximately 550,000 distinct CDR3 sequences, roughly 13% of them with a count of one. The ten largest clones capture around 15% of the sample.

Germline trimming: 5 bases from V, 6 bases from J; junction bases outside gene matches: 6. The CDR3 runs 13 residues from the cysteine to the phenylalanine. The kept DNA is CDR3 alone, 39 bases in frame from the first base. In the germline V gene, CDR1 corresponds to SGHTA and CDR2 to FQGNSA. The research as a whole found: Because only a couple of donors were included in the study, the extent to which the findings can be generalized is limited. Because abundant contaminating clonotypes from the bulk population could be contained in FACS-sorted repertoires, computational filtering was required. The secondary T-cell response was weaker than the primary response but faster, peaking on day 5 instead of day 15. A small fraction of clonotypes appeared in both the CD4 and CD8 compartments, likely as a result of convergent recombination. Most clones expanded after primary vaccination (almost 97% of CD4 and approximately 90% of CD8) were re-detected after the booster, suggesting that broad memory maintenance occurred.

This TCR was sampled from a man between 25 and 39 years old who received the YFV17D yellow fever vaccine. The V gene is TRBV7-2 and the J gene is TRBJ2-7, with 8 junctional bases fitting TRBD1. This sample comprised PBMCs, obtained on the day of the yellow fever booster vaccination. At the DNA level, the sequence is TGTGCCAGCAGCACGGACAGGGCTGGCGAGCAGTACTTC. Translation gives CASSTDRAGEQYF.